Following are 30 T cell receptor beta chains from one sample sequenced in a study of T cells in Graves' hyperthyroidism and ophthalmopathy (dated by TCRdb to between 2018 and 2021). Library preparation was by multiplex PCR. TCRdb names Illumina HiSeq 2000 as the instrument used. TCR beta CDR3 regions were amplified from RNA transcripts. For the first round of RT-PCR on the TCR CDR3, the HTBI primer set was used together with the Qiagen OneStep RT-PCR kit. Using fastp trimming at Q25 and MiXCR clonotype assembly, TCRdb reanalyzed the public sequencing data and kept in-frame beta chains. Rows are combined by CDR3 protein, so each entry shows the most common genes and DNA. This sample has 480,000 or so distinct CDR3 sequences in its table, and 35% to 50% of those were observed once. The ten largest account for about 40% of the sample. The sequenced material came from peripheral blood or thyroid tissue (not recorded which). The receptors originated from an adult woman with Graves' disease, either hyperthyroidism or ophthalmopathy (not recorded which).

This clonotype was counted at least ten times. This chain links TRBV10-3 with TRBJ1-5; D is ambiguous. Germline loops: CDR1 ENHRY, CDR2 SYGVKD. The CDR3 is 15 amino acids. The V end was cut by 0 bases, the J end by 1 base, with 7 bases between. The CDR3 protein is CAISESSGSNQPQHF. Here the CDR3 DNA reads TGTGCCATCAGTGAGTCATCGGGAAGCAATCAGCCCCAGCATTTT.

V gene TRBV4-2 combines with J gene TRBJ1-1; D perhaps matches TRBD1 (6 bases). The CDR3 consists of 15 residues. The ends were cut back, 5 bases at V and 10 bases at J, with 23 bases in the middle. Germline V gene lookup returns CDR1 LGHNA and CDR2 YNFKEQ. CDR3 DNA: TGTGCCAGCAGCGCCACAGGGTCCGAAATAAGGGGAGCTTTCTTT. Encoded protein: CASSATGSEIRGAFF.

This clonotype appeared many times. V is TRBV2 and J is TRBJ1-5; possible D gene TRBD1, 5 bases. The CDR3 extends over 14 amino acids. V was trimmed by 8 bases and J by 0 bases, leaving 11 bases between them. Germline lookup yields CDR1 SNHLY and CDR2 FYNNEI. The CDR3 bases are TGTGCCAGCGGGGACGCAAATAGCAATCAGCCCCAGCATTTT. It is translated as CASGDANSNQPQHF.

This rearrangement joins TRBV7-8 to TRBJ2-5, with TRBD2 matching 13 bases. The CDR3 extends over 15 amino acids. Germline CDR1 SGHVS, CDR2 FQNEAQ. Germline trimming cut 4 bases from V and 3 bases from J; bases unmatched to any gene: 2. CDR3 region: CASSSGTSGEETQYF. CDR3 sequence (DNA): TGTGCCAGCAGCTCCGGGACTAGCGGGGAAGAGACCCAGTACTTC.

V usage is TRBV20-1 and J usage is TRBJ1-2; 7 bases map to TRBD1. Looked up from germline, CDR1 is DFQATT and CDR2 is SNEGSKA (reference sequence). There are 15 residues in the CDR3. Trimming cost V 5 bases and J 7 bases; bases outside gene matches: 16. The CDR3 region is CSAVRDRRDWGGYTF. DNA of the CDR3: TGCAGTGCTGTACGGGACAGACGTGATTGGGGTGGCTACACCTTC.

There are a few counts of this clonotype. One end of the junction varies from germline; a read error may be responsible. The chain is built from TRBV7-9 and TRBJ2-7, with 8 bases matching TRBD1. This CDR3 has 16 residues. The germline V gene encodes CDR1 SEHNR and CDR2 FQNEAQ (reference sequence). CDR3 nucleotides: TGCGCCAGCAGCCAAACCTTCCGGGACAGGTCTCGTGAGCAGTACTTC. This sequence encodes CASSQTFRDRSREQYF.

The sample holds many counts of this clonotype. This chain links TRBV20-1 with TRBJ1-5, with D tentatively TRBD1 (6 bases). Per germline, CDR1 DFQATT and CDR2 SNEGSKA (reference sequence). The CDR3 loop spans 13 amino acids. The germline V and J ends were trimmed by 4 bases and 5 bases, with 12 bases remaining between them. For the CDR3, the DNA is TGCAGTGCTACCAAGGGGGGCTATCAGCCCCAGCATTTT. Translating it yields CSATKGGYQPQHF.

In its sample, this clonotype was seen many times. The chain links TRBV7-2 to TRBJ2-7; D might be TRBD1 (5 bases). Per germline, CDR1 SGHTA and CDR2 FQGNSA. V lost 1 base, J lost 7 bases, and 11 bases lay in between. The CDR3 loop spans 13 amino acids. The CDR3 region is CASSLVRAREQYF. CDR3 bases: TGTGCCAGCAGCTTAGTCAGGGCCCGGGAGCAGTACTTC.

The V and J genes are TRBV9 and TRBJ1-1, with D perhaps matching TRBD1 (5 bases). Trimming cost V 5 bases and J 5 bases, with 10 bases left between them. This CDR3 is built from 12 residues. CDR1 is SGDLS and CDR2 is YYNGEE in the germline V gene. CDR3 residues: CASSHRQTEAFF. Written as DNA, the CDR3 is TGTGCCAGCAGTCACAGACAGACTGAAGCTTTCTTT.

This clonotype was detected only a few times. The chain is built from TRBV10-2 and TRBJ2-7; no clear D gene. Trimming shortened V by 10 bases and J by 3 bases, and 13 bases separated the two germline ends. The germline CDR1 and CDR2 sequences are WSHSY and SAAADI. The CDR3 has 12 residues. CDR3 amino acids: CAIIFGYYEQYF. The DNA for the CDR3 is TGCGCCATCATATTCGGGTACTACGAGCAGTACTTC.

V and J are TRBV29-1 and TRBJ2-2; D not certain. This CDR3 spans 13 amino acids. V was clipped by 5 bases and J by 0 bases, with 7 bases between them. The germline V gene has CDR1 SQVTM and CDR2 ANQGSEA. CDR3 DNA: TGCAGCGTTAGGGAACCGAACACCGGGGAGCTGTTTTTT. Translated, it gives CSVREPNTGELFF.

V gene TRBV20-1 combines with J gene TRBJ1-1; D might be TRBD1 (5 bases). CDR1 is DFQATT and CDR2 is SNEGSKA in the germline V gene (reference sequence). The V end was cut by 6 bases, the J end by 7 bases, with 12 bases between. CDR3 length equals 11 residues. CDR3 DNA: TGCAGTGCGTGGGACTTCGGTGAAGCTTTCTTT. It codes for CSAWDFGEAFF.

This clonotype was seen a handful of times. The CDR3 protein is CASSLIAGGEQFF. CDR3 nucleotides: TGTGCCAGCAGCTTAATAGCTGGCGGTGAGCAGTTCTTC. J is TRBJ2-1 and V is TRBV7-3; D ambiguous. Germline V gives CDR1 SGHTA, CDR2 FQGTGA. Deletions cut 1 base from V and 9 bases from J, with 10 bases between. The CDR3 loop spans 13 amino acids.

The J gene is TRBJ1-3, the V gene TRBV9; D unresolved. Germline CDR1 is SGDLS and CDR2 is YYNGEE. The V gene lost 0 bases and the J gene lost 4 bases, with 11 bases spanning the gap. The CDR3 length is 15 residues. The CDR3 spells CASSVAGVAGNTIYF. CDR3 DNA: TGTGCCAGCAGCGTAGCTGGGGTAGCGGGAAACACCATATATTTT.

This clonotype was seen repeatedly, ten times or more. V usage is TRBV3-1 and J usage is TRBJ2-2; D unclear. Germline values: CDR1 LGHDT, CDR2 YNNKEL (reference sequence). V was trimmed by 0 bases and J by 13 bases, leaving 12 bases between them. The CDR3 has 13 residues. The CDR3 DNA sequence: TGTGCCAGCAGCCAAGATTTACAGCCTCCGCTGTTTTTT. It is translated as CASSQDLQPPLFF.

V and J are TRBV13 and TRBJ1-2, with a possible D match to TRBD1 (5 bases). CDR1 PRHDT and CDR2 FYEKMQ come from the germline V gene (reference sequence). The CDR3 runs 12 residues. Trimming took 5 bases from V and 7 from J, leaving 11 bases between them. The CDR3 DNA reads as TGTGCCAGCAGCGCCCCGACAGCTGGCTACACCTTC. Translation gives CASSAPTAGYTF.

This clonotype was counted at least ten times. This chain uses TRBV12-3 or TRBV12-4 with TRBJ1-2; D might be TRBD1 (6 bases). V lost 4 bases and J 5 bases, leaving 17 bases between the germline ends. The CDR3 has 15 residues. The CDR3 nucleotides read TGTGCCAGCAGTTCGTGGGACACCCAGGGGTATGGCTACACCTTC. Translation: CASSSWDTQGYGYTF.

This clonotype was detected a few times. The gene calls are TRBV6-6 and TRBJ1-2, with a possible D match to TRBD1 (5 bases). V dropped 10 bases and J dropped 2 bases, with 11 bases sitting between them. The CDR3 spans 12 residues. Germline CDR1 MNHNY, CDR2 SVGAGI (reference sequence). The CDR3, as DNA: TGTGCCACGGCCAGGACAAACTATGGCTACACCTTC. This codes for CATARTNYGYTF.

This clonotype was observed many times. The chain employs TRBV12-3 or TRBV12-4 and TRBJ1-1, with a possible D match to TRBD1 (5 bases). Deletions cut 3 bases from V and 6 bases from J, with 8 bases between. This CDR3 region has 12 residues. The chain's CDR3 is CASSFTGAEAFF. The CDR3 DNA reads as TGTGCCAGCAGTTTTACGGGGGCTGAAGCTTTCTTT.

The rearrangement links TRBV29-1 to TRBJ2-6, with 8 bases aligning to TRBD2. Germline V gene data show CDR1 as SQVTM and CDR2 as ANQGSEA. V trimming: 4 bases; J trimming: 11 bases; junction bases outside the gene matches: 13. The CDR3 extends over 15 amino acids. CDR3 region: CSVARSGGGSYVLTF. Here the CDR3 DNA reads TGCAGCGTTGCCCGCTCAGGCGGGGGGTCCTACGTCCTGACTTTC.

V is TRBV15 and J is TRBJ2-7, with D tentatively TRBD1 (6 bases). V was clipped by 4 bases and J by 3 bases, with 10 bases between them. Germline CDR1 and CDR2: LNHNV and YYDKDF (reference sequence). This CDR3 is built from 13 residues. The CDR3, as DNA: TGTGCCACCAGCAAGGGGGTTCGCTACGAGCAGTACTTC. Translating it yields CATSKGVRYEQYF.

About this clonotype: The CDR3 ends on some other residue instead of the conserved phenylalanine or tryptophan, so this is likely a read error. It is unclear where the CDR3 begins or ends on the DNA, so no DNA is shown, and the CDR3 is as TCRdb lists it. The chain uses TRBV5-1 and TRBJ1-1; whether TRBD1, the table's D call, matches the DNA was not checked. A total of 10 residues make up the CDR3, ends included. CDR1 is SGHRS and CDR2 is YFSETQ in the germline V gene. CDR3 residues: CASSDQTGPY.

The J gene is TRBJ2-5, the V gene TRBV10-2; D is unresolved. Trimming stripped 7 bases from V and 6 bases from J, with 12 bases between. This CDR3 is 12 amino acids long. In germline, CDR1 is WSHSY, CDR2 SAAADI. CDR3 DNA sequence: TGCGCCAGCACTCAGTCCTTGAAGACCCAGTACTTC. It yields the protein CASTQSLKTQYF.

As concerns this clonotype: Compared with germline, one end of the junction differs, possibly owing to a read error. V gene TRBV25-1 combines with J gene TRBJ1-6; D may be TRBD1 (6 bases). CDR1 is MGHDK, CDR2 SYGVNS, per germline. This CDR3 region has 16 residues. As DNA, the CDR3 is TGTGCCTGCAGTGCCTACGAGGGGGTAGTAACTTCACCCCTCCACTTT. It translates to CACSAYEGVVTSPLHF.

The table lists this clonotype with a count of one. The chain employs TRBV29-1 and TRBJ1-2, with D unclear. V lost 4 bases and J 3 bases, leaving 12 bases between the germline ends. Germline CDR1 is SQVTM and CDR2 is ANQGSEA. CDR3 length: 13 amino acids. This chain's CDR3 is CSVVVGPDYGYTF. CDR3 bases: TGCAGCGTTGTGGTAGGGCCGGACTATGGCTACACCTTC.

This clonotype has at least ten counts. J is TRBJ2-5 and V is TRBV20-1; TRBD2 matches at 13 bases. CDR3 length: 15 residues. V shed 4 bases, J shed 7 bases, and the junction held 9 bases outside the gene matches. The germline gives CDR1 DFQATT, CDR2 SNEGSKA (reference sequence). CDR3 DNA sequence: TGCAGTGCTACCGGACTAGCGGGAGCCCCATGGACCCAGTACTTC. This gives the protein CSATGLAGAPWTQYF.

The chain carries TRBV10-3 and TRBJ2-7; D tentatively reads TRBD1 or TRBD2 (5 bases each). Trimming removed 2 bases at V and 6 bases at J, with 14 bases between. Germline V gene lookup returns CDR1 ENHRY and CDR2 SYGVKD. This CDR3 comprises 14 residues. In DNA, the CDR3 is TGTGCCATCAGTGAGAGTGGGAATGGGGGCGAGCAGTACTTC. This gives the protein CAISESGNGGEQYF.

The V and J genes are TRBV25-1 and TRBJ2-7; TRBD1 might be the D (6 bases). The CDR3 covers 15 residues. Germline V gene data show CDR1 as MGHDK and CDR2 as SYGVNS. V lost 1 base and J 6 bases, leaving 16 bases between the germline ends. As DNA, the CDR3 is TGTGCCAGCAGTGAATTTCCAGGGGAGTACCGCGAGCAGTACTTC. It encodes CASSEFPGEYREQYF.

This CDR3 is CSANRVSYGYTF. CDR3 nucleotides: TGCAGCGCCAACAGGGTTTCGTATGGCTACACCTTC. The genes are TRBV29-1 and TRBJ1-2, with D possibly being TRBD1 (6 bases). Trimming took 7 bases from V and 5 from J, leaving 14 bases between them. The CDR3 covers 12 residues. Germline CDR1 and CDR2: SQVTM and ANQGSEA.

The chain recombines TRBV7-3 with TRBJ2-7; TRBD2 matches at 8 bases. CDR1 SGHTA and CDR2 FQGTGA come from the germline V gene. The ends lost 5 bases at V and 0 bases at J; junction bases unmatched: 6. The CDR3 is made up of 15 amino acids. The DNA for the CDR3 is TGTGCCAGCAGCCCCCGCAGCGGGAGCTCCTACGAGCAGTACTTC. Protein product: CASSPRSGSSYEQYF.